This T cell receptor (beta chain) comes out of a study of vaccination effects on CD4 cells after COVID-19. On the study more broadly: All participants had two doses of either the BNT162b2 or mRNA-1273 vaccine. Study conclusions and caveats: At late timepoints after vaccination, vaccine- and infection-induced clones shrank markedly.

TCRdb's copy holds only in-frame clones and misses some; the assay was immunoSEQ multiplex PCR. The repertoire holds 30,000 to 40,000 clones, with 70% as singletons. Viral peptide pools were used in the ViraFEST assay to expand antigen-specific CD4+ T cells, and sequencing came afterward. Following culture for under 12 days, CD4+ T cells were isolated. None of the vaccinated had previously contracted SARS-CoV-2, and their nucleocapsid antibodies tested negative. As regards this clone: Its antigen is undetermined.

V was trimmed by 4 bases and J by 0 bases, leaving 12 bases between them. Germline loops: CDR1 LGHDT, CDR2 YNNKEL (reference sequence). The CDR3 has 15 amino acids. The sequencing used CD4+ T cells from PBMCs cultured with SARS-CoV-2 spike peptides, collected before COVID-19 vaccination. This TCR was sampled from a human donor who received a COVID-19 vaccine. The chain employs TRBV3-1 (or the pseudogene TRBV3-2) and TRBJ1-1; D may be TRBD1 (5 bases). CDR3 sequence (DNA): TGTGCCAGCAGCCCCTGGGGGGAGATGAACACTGAAGCTTTCTTT. Encoded protein: CASSPWGEMNTEAFF.